This T cell receptor (beta chain) was found in a study of cytomegalovirus exposure and HLA in healthy donors. Whole-study findings and limits: There were about 160 TCR beta chains listed as cytomegalovirus-associated. HLA alleles were associated with fewer than 20,000 TCR beta sequences in a later analysis at 0.05 false discovery rate.

Note on this clone: Its antigen is as yet unknown.

This PCR relied on a set of 60 Vbeta primers and 13 Jbeta primers. Sequenced by immunoSEQ multiplex PCR; TCRdb stores in-frame clones only, minus some. The profile shows about 140,000 clones, more than 70% of them singletons. V lost 8 bases to trimming and J lost 6 bases, with 19 bases between them. Per germline, CDR1 SGHTA and CDR2 FQGTGA. The CDR3 is made up of 14 amino acids. The rearrangement uses TRBV7-3 and TRBJ2-5; possible D gene TRBD1, 6 bases. The sample consisted of PBMCs. The receptor was derived from a man aged 35 to 55 in good health and CMV-seronegative. CDR3 DNA sequence: TGTGCCAGCGCGGTTACAGGGAGCGGAAAGACCCAGTACTTC. Protein: CASAVTGSGKTQYF.